Below, one TCR beta chain is given with its context. The method was immunoSEQ multiplex PCR; TCRdb's version includes in-frame clones alone and lacks a portion of them. The sample records roughly 250,000 clones, about 84% being singletons. This specimen belongs to a study of blood T cell repertoires in COVID-19. Germline assignment: CDR1 SGHVS and CDR2 FQNEAQ. V gave up 2 bases and J gave up 5 bases; unmatched junction bases: 10. The CDR3 is 17 amino acids. The sequence came from a woman between 45 and 60 years old who had recovered from COVID-19. The gene calls are TRBV7-8 and TRBJ2-1, with TRBD1 matching 9 bases. Sequenced sample: PBMCs or T cells enriched from blood (not recorded which). The CDR3 sequence is CASSLPLGTGLNNEQFF. The DNA for the CDR3 is TGTGCCAGCAGCTTACCCCTAGGGACAGGGTTAAACAATGAGCAGTTCTTC.